This TCR beta chain is from a study of blood T cell repertoires in COVID-19 (dated by TCRdb to about 2020). Concerning the study at large: The collaborator samples originated in the United States, Italy and Spain and spanned the acute and convalescent phases of COVID-19. The material from the prospective study consisted of cDNA or gDNA derived from T cells, B-cell-depleted T cells, or PBMCs. The dataset comprised deeply sampled blood TCRbeta repertoires from subjects exposed to, actively infected with, or recovered from COVID-19. The repertoires were released in a freely available public database meant as a resource for research on the immune response to SARS-CoV-2. Samples were obtained from the ongoing ImmuneRACE study (first 160 participants) and from roughly 1,300 subjects provided by 6 global collaborators. Nearly every sample came with metadata listing a de-identified subject ID, COVID-19 status, age in years and sex. HLA class I and class II types, where available, came from metadata supplied by the sample provider rather than from assay-based typing.

TCRbeta CDR3 regions were amplified from genomic DNA using the immunoSEQ Assay, a bias-controlled multiplex PCR. The source study handled its data this way. The number of nucleated cells in each sample was estimated from the amplification of reference gene primers within the assay. Sequence reads were collapsed and filtered to measure the absolute abundance of every unique TCRbeta CDR3 rearrangement. For each sample, productive Simpson clonality was calculated by taking the square root of Simpson's diversity index across productive rearrangements. TCRdb limited this immuneACCESS table to in-frame rearrangements with V and J called. A share of clones is missing; checked studies link under half to unresolved V genes, and the rest is unexplained. The V and J calls and clone size were taken over from that table, and D and trimming were inferred from the DNA. The sample has 65,000 to 85,000 clones on record, 88% of them singletons. The top ten clones comprise around 20% of the sample.

Each collaborating institution followed its own protocols to collect whole blood in K2EDTA tubes. Collaborator samples were shipped for TCRbeta analysis as frozen whole blood, isolated PBMCs, or DNA extracted from either sample type. On the study overall, not on this receptor specifically: The amount of clinical and demographic metadata varied by source and participant and was provided uncurated.

Turning to this clone: This receptor's antigen is unknown. One base away there is no much larger clone; base qualities are not given.

The source material was peripheral blood. This receptor was taken from a human donor in a cohort sampled during active COVID-19.

This receptor has the CDR3 CASRVFMNTEAFF. The bases are TGTGCCAGCCGGGTTTTCATGAACACTGAAGCTTTCTTT. Here the chain combines TRBV2 and TRBJ1-1, with the D gene call left open. From the cysteine through the phenylalanine, the CDR3 covers 13 amino acids. Only the CDR3 portion is preserved as DNA: 39 bases, with reading frame beginning at the first base. V loses 8 bases of germline sequence and J loses 0 bases, and the interval between the two ends is 10 bases. Taken from the germline V gene, the CDR1 and CDR2 loops are SNHLY and FYNNEI. Supplemented by the reference TRBV2 and TRBJ1-1 proteins around the CDR3, the complete variable domain is EPEVTQTPSHQVTQMGQEVILRCVPISNHLYFYWYRQILGQKVEFLVSFYNNEISEKSEIFDDQFSVERPDGSNFTLKIRSTKLEDSAMYFCASRVFMNTEAFFGQGTRLTVV.